Listed below are T cell receptor beta chains from one sample, sequenced in a study of blood T cell repertoires in COVID-19. Repertoires were generated with immunoSEQ multiplex PCR, while TCRdb's copy carries only in-frame clones and drops some. The sample lists 65,000 to 90,000 clones, approximately 89% seen once, with about 9.2% in the top ten. The sample consisted of peripheral blood. Receptors were obtained from an elderly man with acute or convalescent COVID-19. Each CDR3 is given with its conserved first and last residue. The D gene is left open where the match is weak. Clone size is given for some rows only: seen once, a few or many times, or a class if the clone is expanded.

V gene	CDR3 length	J gene	D gene	clone size	CDR3 DNA	CDR3 protein
TRBV4-1	13	TRBJ1-6	.	.	TGCGCCAGCAACCGGGACACGAATTCACCCCTCCACTTT	CASNRDTNSPLHF
TRBV30	14	TRBJ2-7	TRBD2	.	TGTGCCTGGAGTGTACTAGCGGGGCCCGTGGAGCAGTACTTC	CAWSVLAGPVEQYF
TRBV10-3	13	TRBJ1-1	.	.	TGTGCCATCAGGACCGAGGGGAACACTGAAGCTTTCTTT	CAIRTEGNTEAFF
TRBV5-1	16	TRBJ2-1	.	.	TGCGCCAGCAGCTTGGACAGTTCCGGCTCCTACAATGAGCAGTTCTTC	CASSLDSSGSYNEQFF
TRBV2	13	TRBJ2-2	.	.	TGTGCCAGCAGTGAAGGGCAGTTCGGGGAGCTGTTTTTT	CASSEGQFGELFF
TRBV19	16	TRBJ2-5	TRBD1	.	TGTGCCAGTAGTCCCGGGCCGACAGGGGGCAAAGAGACCCAGTACTTC	CASSPGPTGGKETQYF
TRBV5-8	15	TRBJ1-2	TRBD1	.	TGTGCCAGCAGCTTGGGGGGGACAGGAGGCTATGGCTACACCTTC	CASSLGGTGGYGYTF
TRBV7-9	13	TRBJ1-1	.	.	TGTGCCAGCAGCTTAGACAGGAACACTGAAGCTTTCTTT	CASSLDRNTEAFF
TRBV4-1	15	TRBJ2-3	TRBD1	once	TGCGCCAGCAGCCCCGACAGGGTTCAAGGAGATACGCAGTATTTT	CASSPDRVQGDTQYF
TRBV18	16	TRBJ1-2	TRBD1	.	TGTGCCAGCTCACCAAAACAGGGGAGTGTGGGCTATGGCTACACCTTC	CASSPKQGSVGYGYTF
TRBV6-5	13	TRBJ2-7	TRBD2	.	TGTGCCAGCAGTCGGGGGGTGGACTACGAGCAGTACTTC	CASSRGVDYEQYF
TRBV2	15	TRBJ2-3	TRBD2	.	TGTGCCAGCAGGGGACTAGCGGGACCTCAGGATACGCAGTATTTT	CASRGLAGPQDTQYF
TRBV24-1	16	TRBJ2-1	.	.	TGTGCCACCAGTGAGCCTACTAGCAGAAGCGTTAATGAGCAGTTCTTC	CATSEPTSRSVNEQFF
TRBV5-1	13	TRBJ2-2	.	.	TGCGCCAGCAGCTTGGAAGCGCCCGGGGAGCTGTTTTTT	CASSLEAPGELFF
TRBV2	12	TRBJ1-1	TRBD1	few	TGTGCCAGTGGGACAGCGAACACTGAAGCTTTCTTT	CASGTANTEAFF
TRBV7-8	15	TRBJ1-5	.	.	TGTGCCAGCAGCTTTGGGGGGTCGAGCAATCAGCCCCAGCATTTT	CASSFGGSSNQPQHF
TRBV27	13	TRBJ2-3	.	once	TGTGCCAGCAGTCACAGCAGCACAGATACGCAGTATTTT	CASSHSSTDTQYF